The next 9 T cell receptor beta chains were all read from a single sample in a study of beta chain features in type 1 diabetes. These receptors' antigens are unknown. Study results and caveats: Shortening of TCRB CDR3s, moderate but significant, appeared in all four CD4+ subsets of Type 1 diabetes patients.

Expressed TCRB transcripts were sequenced after all isolated RNA was converted to cDNA. Data came from immunoSEQ multiplex PCR; TCRdb stores just in-frame clones and leaves some out. The profile shows about 660,000 clones, over 13% of them singletons. The sample taken for sequencing was naive CD4+ T cells from blood. Source of these receptors: a man aged 18 to 30 with type 1 diabetes.

The J gene is TRBJ1-5, the V gene TRBV30, with D unresolved. The ends were cut back, 5 bases at V and 5 bases at J, with 10 bases in the middle. CDR3 length equals 12 residues. Per the germline V gene, CDR1 is GTSNPN and CDR2 is SVGIG (reference sequence). The CDR3 DNA follows: TGTGCCTGGGACCGGAGTGATCAGCCCCAGCATTTT. This translates into CAWDRSDQPQHF.

This clone turned up a few times. The J gene is TRBJ2-7, the V gene TRBV7-2; 10 bases are shared with TRBD2. Germline V CDR1 and CDR2: SGHTA, FQGNSA. The J segment lost 6 bases and the V segment lost 2 bases, leaving 4 bases of the junction unmatched. The CDR3 is made up of 14 amino acids. DNA for the CDR3: TGTGCCAGCAGCTTACTAGCGGGAGCTCGCGAGCAGTACTTC. Amino acid sequence: CASSLLAGAREQYF. Complete variable domain (other parts from reference TRBV7-2 and TRBJ2-7): GAGVSQSPSNKVTEKGKDVELRCDPISGHTALYWYRQSLGQGLEFLIYFQGNSAPDKSGLPSDRFSAERTGGSVSTLTIQRTQQEDSAVYLCASSLLAGAREQYFGPGTRLTVT.

This clone has just a few counts. The rearrangement uses TRBV6-1 and TRBJ2-1; no reliable D call. CDR1 and CDR2 from the germline V gene are MNHNS and SASEGT. V was shortened by 7 bases and J by 13 bases, with 11 bases between the two germline ends. The CDR3 totals 10 residues. The CDR3, as DNA: TGTGCCAGCAACTTCCCCTCCCAGTTCTTC. Translated: CASNFPSQFF.

This clone has just a few counts. This chain uses TRBV7-9 with TRBJ2-3, with D tentatively TRBD2 (5 bases). Trimming stripped 1 base from V and 6 bases from J, with 20 bases between. The germline gives CDR1 SEHNR, CDR2 FQNEAQ (reference sequence). This CDR3 has 17 residues. In DNA, the CDR3 is TGTGCCAGCAGCTTAGATATCCGGGGTCCCTTTGGGGATACGCAGTATTTT. Protein: CASSLDIRGPFGDTQYF.

There are a few counts of this clone. The chain employs TRBV28 and TRBJ2-7, with TRBD2 matching over 9 bases. In germline, CDR1 is MDHEN, CDR2 SYDVKM. V lost 7 bases to trimming and J lost 1 base; unmatched junction nucleotides: 8. CDR3 length: 15 residues. In nucleotides, the CDR3 is TGTGCCAGCAAAAGAAGACTAGCGGATTCCTACGAGCAGTACTTC. Protein product: CASKRRLADSYEQYF.

The chain carries TRBV28 and TRBJ2-2; 7 nucleotides align to TRBD1. Per germline, CDR1 MDHEN and CDR2 SYDVKM. The V and J ends lost 8 bases and 0 bases, in that order; junction bases with no gene match: 6. There are 15 residues in the CDR3. As DNA, the CDR3 is TGTGCCAGCTGCCCCGGGACAGCGAACACCGGGGAGCTGTTTTTT. Protein product: CASCPGTANTGELFF.

This clone came up a few times. V is TRBV27 and J is TRBJ1-2, with D perhaps matching TRBD1 (6 bases). CDR3 length equals 17 residues. Trimming cost V 4 bases and J 2 bases, with 20 bases left between them. Germline values: CDR1 MNHEY, CDR2 SMNVEV (reference sequence). The CDR3 nucleotides read TGTGCCAGCAGTTCCCGAGCCGCACAGGGTGCCAACTATGGCTACACCTTC. Protein sequence: CASSSRAAQGANYGYTF.

The V gene is TRBV11-2, the J gene TRBJ2-5, with TRBD1 identical over 9 bases. The V gene end was trimmed by 6 bases and the J gene end by 4 bases; junction bases not matched to a gene: 6. The CDR3 is made up of 14 amino acids. Germline V gene data show CDR1 as SGHAT and CDR2 as FQNNGV. CDR3 bases: TGTGCCAGCAGGAACAGGGGGCTCTCAGAGACCCAGTACTTC. It specifies CASRNRGLSETQYF.

Only a few counts were recorded for this clone. At one boundary the junction diverges from the germline segment, which might be a read error. In DNA, the CDR3 is TGTGCCAGCAGTTACTCGGAGGGGGCGAATTGGGACTTC. This encodes CASSYSEGANWDF. J is TRBJ2-5 and V is TRBV6-5, with D tentatively TRBD1 (7 bases). The germline V gene encodes CDR1 MNHEY and CDR2 SVGAGI. This CDR3 is built from 13 residues.